These 11 T cell receptor beta chains came from one sample sequenced in a study of PD-1 blockade in classical Hodgkin lymphoma. Here immunoSEQ multiplex PCR was the method, and the copy in TCRdb shows in-frame clones only, minus some. The sample includes 29,000 or so clones, approximately 78% of them seen just once. Documented time point: cycle 4 day 1 (C4D1), after more than 5 weeks of nivolumab. The patients all showed relapse after autologous stem cell transplantation, while their brentuximab vedotin exposure varied. CD4+ T cells were purified from thawed PBMCs by negative selection. The specimen was CD4+ T cells from blood, collected before the fourth cycle of nivolumab. All receptors come from a human donor with classical Hodgkin lymphoma.

About this clone itself: The same CDR3 arises from other DNA sequences in this sample as well. V gene TRBV5-1 combines with J gene TRBJ1-3; the D is unclear. Germline V CDR1 and CDR2: SGHRS, YFSETQ. Trimming removed 0 bases at V and 1 base at J, with 8 bases between. The CDR3 totals 15 residues. For the CDR3, the DNA is TGCGCCAGCAGCTTGGTGGGAGGGTCTGGAAACACCATATATTTT. Amino acid sequence: CASSLVGGSGNTIYF.

The chain employs TRBV29-1 and TRBJ2-1; no firm D call. Germline lookup yields CDR1 SQVTM and CDR2 ANQGSEA. V shed 1 base and J shed 7 bases, with 11 bases lying between them. The CDR3 loop spans 13 amino acids. The CDR3 sequence: CSVEGGNENEQFF. The CDR3 region has the DNA TGCAGCGTTGAAGGGGGTAACGAAAATGAGCAGTTCTTC.

The rearrangement uses TRBV7-2 and TRBJ1-5, with a weak D call TRBD1 (5 bases). Germline V gene sequence: CDR1 SGHTA, CDR2 FQGNSA. This CDR3 is built from 14 residues. V lost 5 bases to trimming and J lost 5 bases, with 13 bases between them. The CDR3 DNA follows: TGTGCCAGCAGCCTGGGAGGGGCCTATCAGCCCCAGCATTTT. Translation gives CASSLGGAYQPQHF. Filled out from reference TRBV7-2 and TRBJ1-5, the complete variable domain reads GAGVSQSPSNKVTEKGKDVELRCDPISGHTALYWYRQSLGQGLEFLIYFQGNSAPDKSGLPSDRFSAERTGGSVSTLTIQRTQQEDSAVYLCASSLGGAYQPQHFGDGTRLSIL.

In this sample, this clone turned up a few times. The V and J genes are TRBV6-1 and TRBJ1-2, with D perhaps TRBD1 (5 bases). V gave up 6 bases and J gave up 6 bases, with 20 bases separating them. The CDR3 consists of 15 residues. Per germline, CDR1 MNHNS and CDR2 SASEGT. CDR3 DNA: TGTGCCAGCAGAGCCGGGACCCTGATGCGTGATGGCTACACCTTC. It specifies CASRAGTLMRDGYTF.

The chain recombines TRBV7-7 with TRBJ1-5; maybe TRBD1 (6 bases). Between the trimmed V and J ends, which lost 5 bases and 1 base, there was a span of 18 bases. The CDR3 is made up of 17 amino acids. Germline CDR1 SSHAT, CDR2 FNYEAQ (reference sequence). The CDR3 is CASSHQKGEVSNQPQHF. CDR3 in DNA: TGTGCCAGCAGCCACCAAAAGGGGGAGGTAAGCAATCAGCCCCAGCATTTT.

The rearrangement uses TRBV10-3 and TRBJ2-4, with 7 bases that match TRBD1. This CDR3 spans 17 amino acids. Germline values: CDR1 ENHRY, CDR2 SYGVKD. J lost 0 bases, V lost 6 bases, and 11 bases had no gene match. The CDR3 spells CAISPRQGQVAKNIQYF. The DNA for the CDR3 is TGTGCCATCAGCCCGCGACAGGGTCAAGTAGCCAAAAACATTCAGTACTTC.

The chain combines TRBV5-1 with TRBJ1-2, with 8 bases that match TRBD1. The CDR3 sequence is 13 residues long. The junction had 7 bases not matched to a gene; V was cut back by 4 bases and J by 8 bases. Per germline, CDR1 SGHRS and CDR2 YFSETQ. The DNA for the CDR3 is TGCGCCAGCAGCCAGGACAGGGTGTGGGGCTACACCTTC. This codes for CASSQDRVWGYTF.

The chain combines TRBV5-1 with TRBJ2-7, with D possibly called TRBD1 or TRBD2 (5 bases each). V lost 0 bases and J 6 bases, leaving 16 bases between the germline ends. Germline CDR1 is SGHRS and CDR2 is YFSETQ. This CDR3 has 15 amino acids. The CDR3 loop is CASSLAAIPRGEQYF. For the CDR3, the DNA is TGCGCCAGCAGCTTGGCCGCCATCCCGAGGGGCGAGCAGTACTTC.

A single count supports this clone. The chain uses TRBV6-5 and TRBJ1-4, with 10 bases identical to TRBD1. Trimming took 5 bases from V and 6 from J; bases not matched to a gene: 6. The CDR3 is 15 residues long. The germline CDR1 and CDR2 sequences are MNHEY and SVGAGI. The CDR3 protein is CASSGGTGDYEKLFF. DNA of the CDR3: TGTGCCAGCAGTGGTGGGACAGGGGACTATGAAAAACTGTTTTTT.

The rearrangement joins TRBV5-1 to TRBJ2-2; 9 positions match TRBD2. V trimming: 4 bases; J trimming: 5 bases; junction bases outside the gene matches: 6. Germline V gene sequence: CDR1 SGHRS, CDR2 YFSETQ. CDR3 length equals 15 residues. The CDR3: CASSPQGLATGELFF. CDR3 DNA: TGCGCCAGCAGCCCTCAAGGACTAGCGACCGGGGAGCTGTTTTTT.

This rearrangement joins TRBV2 to TRBJ2-6; D perhaps matches TRBD1 (5 bases). Germline lookup yields CDR1 SNHLY and CDR2 FYNNEI. Deletions cut 6 bases from V and 0 bases from J, with 9 bases between. This CDR3 is 15 amino acids long. CDR3 sequence: CASSTTDSGANVLTF. CDR3 nucleotides: TGTGCCAGCAGCACGACAGACTCTGGGGCCAACGTCCTGACTTTC.